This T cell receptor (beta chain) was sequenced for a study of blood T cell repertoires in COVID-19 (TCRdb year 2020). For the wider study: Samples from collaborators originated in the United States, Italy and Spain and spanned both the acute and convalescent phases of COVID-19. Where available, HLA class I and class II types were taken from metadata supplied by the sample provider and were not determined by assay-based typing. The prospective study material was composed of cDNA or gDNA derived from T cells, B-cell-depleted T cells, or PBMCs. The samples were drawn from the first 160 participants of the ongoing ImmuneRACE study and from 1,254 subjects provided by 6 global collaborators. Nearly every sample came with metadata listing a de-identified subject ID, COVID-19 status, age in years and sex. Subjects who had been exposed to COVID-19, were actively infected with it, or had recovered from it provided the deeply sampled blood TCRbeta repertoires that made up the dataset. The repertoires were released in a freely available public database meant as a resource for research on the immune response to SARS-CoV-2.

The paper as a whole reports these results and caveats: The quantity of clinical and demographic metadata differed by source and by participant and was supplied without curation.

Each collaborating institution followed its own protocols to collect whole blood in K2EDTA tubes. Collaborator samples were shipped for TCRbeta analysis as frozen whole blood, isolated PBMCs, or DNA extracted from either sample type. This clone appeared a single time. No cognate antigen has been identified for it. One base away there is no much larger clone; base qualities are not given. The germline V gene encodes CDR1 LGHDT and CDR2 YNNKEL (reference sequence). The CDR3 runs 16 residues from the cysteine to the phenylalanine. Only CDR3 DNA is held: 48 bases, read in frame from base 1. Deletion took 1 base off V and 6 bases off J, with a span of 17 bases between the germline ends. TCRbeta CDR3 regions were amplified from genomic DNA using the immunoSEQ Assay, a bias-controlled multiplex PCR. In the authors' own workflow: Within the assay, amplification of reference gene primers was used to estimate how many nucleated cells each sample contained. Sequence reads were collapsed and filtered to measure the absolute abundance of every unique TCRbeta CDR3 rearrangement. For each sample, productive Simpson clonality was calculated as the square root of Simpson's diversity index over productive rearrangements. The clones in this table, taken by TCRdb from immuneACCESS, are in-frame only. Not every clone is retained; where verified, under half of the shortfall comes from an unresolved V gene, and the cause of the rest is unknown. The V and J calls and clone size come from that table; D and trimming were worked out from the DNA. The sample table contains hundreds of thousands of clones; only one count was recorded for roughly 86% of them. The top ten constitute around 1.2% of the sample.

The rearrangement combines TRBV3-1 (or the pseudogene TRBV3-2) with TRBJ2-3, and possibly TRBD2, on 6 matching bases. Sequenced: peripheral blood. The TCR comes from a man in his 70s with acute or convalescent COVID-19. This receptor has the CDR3 CASSQVLAKGEDTQYF. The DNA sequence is TGTGCCAGCAGCCAAGTACTAGCCAAAGGTGAGGATACGCAGTATTTT.